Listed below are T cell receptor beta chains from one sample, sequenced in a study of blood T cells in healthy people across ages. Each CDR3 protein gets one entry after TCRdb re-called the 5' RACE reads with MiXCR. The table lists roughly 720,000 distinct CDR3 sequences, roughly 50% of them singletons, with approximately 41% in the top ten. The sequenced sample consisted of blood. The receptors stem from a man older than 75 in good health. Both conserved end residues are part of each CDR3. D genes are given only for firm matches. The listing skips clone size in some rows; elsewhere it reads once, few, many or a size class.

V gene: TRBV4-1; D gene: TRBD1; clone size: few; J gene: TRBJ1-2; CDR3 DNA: TGCGCCAGCAGCCAGCCGGGACAGCGTAACTATGGCTACACCTTC; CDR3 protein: CASSQPGQRNYGYTF
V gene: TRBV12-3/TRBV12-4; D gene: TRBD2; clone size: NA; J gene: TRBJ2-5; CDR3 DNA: TGTGCCAGCCGGACTAGCGGGAGGTCTTCAGCAGAGACCCAGTACTTC; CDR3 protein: CASRTSGRSSAETQYF
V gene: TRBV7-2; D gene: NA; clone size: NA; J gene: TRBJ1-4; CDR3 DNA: TGTGCCAGCAGCCTACTCTTTGAAAAACTGTTTTTT; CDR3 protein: CASSLLFEKLFF
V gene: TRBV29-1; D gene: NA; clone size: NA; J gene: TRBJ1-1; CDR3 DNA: TGCAGCGTTGAAGTAGGCTCTGCTGAAGCTTTCTTT; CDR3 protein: CSVEVGSAEAFF
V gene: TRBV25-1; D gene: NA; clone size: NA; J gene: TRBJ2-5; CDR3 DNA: TGTGCCAGCAGTGACTGGGGGCCGGAGACCCAGTACTTC; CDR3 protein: CASSDWGPETQYF
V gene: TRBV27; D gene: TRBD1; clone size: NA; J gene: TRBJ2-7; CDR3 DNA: TGTGCCAGCAGTCGGCACAGGGGGCAGTACGAGCAGTACTTC; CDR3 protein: CASSRHRGQYEQYF
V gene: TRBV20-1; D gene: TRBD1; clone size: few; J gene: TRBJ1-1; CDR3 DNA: TGCAGTCCAGCCCAGGGGGCTGGAAACACTGAAGCTTTCTTT; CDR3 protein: CSPAQGAGNTEAFF
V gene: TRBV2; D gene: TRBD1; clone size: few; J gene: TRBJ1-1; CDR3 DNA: TGTGCCAGCAGTCCCAGGGGGCTGGGAGCTTTCTTT; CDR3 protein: CASSPRGLGAFF
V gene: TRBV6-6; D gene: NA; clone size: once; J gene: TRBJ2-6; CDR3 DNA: TGTGCCAGCAGTTTCACAGTATCTGGGGCCAACGTCCTGACTTTC; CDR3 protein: CASSFTVSGANVLTF
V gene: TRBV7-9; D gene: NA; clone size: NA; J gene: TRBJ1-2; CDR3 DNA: TGTGCCAGCAGCTTGTCGGGGAGGAGTGGCTACACCTTC; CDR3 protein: CASSLSGRSGYTF
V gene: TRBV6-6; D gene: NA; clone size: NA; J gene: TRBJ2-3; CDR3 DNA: TGTGCCAGTCACGGGGGCGGAGACGCGTATTTT; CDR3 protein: CASHGGGDAYF
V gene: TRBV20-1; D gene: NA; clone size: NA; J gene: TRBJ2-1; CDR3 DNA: TGCAGTGCTAGAGATCCTAGGGTTGCGCTCGATGAGCAGTTCTTC; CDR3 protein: CSARDPRVALDEQFF
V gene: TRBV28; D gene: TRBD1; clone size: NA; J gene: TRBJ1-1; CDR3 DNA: TGTGCCAGCAGTCCGCATCCGAGGGGGCGCGGCACTGAAGCTTTCTTT; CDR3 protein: CASSPHPRGRGTEAFF
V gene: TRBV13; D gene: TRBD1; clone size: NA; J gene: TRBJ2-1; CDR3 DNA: TGTGCCAGCAGCTCGGCAGGGGGCGGGGATGAGCAGTTCTTC; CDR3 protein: CASSSAGGGDEQFF
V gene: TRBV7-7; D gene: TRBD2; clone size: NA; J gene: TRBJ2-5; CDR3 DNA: TGTGCCAGCAGCTTAGGGGGACTAGCGGGAGGAGGGAACCAAGAGACCCAGTACTTC; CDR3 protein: CASSLGGLAGGGNQETQYF
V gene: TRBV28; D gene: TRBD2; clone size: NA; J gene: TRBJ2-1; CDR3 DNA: TGTGCCAGCAGTTTTCACGGACTAGCGGGCCCCTACAATGAGCAGTTCTTC; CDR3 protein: CASSFHGLAGPYNEQFF
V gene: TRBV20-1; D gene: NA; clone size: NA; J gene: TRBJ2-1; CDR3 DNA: TGCAGTGCTAGAGATCGGAGTGGAAGTAATGAGCAGTTCTTC; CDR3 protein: CSARDRSGSNEQFF
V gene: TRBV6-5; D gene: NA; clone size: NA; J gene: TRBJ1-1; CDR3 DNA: TGTGCCAGCAGCCCCCCCCGGGTGGGGCTGAACACTGAAGCTTTCTTT; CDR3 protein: CASSPPRVGLNTEAFF
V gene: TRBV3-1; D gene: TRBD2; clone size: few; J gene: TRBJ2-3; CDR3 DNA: TGTGCCAGCAGCCAAGATCGGGGACTAGCGGGAGCCGCCACAGATACGCAGTATTTT; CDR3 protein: CASSQDRGLAGAATDTQYF
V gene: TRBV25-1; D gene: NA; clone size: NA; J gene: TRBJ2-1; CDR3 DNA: TGTGCCAGCAGTGGAGGTGCGGGGCTTTCCTACAATGAGCAGTTCTTC; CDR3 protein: CASSGGAGLSYNEQFF
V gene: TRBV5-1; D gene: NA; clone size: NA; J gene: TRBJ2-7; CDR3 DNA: TGCGCCAGCAGCTTGTATACAGGGAACTACAATGAGCAGTACTTC; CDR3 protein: CASSLYTGNYNEQYF
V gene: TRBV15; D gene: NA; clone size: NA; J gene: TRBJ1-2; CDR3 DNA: TGTGCCACCAGCAGAGATAGACGTGGGGGGCCCTATGGCTACACCTTC; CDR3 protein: CATSRDRRGGPYGYTF
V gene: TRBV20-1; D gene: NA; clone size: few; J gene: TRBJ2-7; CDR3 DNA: TGCAGTGCTCGCTGGACCCCCAGGGTCTACGAGCAGTACTTC; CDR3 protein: CSARWTPRVYEQYF
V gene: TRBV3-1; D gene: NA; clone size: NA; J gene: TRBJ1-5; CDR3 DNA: TGTGCCAGCAGCCAATCGGGGGCCATAGGGAACCAGCATTTT; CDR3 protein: CASSQSGAIGNQHF
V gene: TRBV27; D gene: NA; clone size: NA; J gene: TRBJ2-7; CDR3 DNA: TGTGCCAGCAAGTCCGGAGCGTACTCCTACGAGCAGTACTTC; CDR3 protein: CASKSGAYSYEQYF
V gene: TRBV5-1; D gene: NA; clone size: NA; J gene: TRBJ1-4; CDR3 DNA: TGCGCCAGCAGCTTGGGAGGGGCCGGCGGGGAAAAACTGTTTTTT; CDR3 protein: CASSLGGAGGEKLFF
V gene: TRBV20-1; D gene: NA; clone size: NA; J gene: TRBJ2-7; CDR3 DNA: TGCAGTGCTTCGTCTTCATCCCACGAGCAGTACTTC; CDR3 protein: CSASSSSHEQYF
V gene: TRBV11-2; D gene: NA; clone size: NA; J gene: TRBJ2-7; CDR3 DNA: TGTGCCAGCAGCCGCCGTGTGGGTCAGTACGAGCAGTACTTC; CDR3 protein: CASSRRVGQYEQYF
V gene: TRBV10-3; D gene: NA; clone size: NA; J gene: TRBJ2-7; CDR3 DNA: TGTGCCATCAGTGTGATTCCCCCCGAGCAGTACTTC; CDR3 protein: CAISVIPPEQYF
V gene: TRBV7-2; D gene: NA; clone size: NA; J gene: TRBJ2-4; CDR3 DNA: TGTGCCAGCAGCCCCGGGCCTTGGGGAAACATTCAGTACTTC; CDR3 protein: CASSPGPWGNIQYF
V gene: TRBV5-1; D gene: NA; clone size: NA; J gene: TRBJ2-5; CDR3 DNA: TGCGCCAGCACTGGGGGGACTCCAGGGGAGACCCAGTACTTC; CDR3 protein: CASTGGTPGETQYF
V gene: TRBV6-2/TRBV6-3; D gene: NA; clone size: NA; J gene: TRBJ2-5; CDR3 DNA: TGTGCCAGCAGTTACTCGACCCCCGCGGTGGGGGAGACCCAGTACTTC; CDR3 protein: CASSYSTPAVGETQYF
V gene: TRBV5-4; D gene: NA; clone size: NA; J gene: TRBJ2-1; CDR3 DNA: TGTGCCAGCAGCTTGGCAGGGAACGGCGGCAATGAGCAGTTCTTC; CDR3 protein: CASSLAGNGGNEQFF
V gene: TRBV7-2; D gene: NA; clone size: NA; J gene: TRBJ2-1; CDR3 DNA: TGTGCCAGCAGCCCAGAGTTCCCTACTCCGCCCTACAATGAGCAGTTCTTC; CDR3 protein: CASSPEFPTPPYNEQFF
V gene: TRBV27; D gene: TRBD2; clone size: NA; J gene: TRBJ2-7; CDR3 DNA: TGTGCCAGCAGTTGCCGACGGACTAGCGGCTACGAGCAGTACTTC; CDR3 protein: CASSCRRTSGYEQYF
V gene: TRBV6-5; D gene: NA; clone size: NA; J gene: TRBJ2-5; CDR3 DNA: TGTGCCAGCAGTTACGGCCTACATGAGCAGTACTTC; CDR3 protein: CASSYGLHEQYF
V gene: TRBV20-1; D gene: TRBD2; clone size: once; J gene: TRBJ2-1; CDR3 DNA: TGCAGTGCTCGAAGCCCAGCGGGAGTACGGGAGCAGTTCTTC; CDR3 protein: CSARSPAGVREQFF
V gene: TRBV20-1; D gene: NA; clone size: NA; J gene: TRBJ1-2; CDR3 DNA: TGCAGTGCTGTCGAAGGGTCAGGGAATGGCTACACCTTC; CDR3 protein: CSAVEGSGNGYTF
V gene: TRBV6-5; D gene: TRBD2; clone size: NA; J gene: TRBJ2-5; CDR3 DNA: TGTGCCAGCAGTTACGGACTAGCGGGAGGGCCAGGGGAGACCCAGTACTTC; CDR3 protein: CASSYGLAGGPGETQYF
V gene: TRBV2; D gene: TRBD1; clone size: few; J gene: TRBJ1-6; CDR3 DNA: TGTGCCAGCATAGGACAGGGTTTGGGGGCCCTGACACCCCTCCACTTT; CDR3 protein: CASIGQGLGALTPLHF
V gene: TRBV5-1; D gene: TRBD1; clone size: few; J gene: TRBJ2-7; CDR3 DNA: TGCGCCAGCAGACGGAGCCAGGGGGCCTACGAGCAGTACTTC; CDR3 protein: CASRRSQGAYEQYF
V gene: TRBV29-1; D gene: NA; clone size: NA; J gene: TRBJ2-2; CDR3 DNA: TGCAGCGGGGGATATCCGAACACCGGGGAGCTGTTTTTT; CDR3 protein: CSGGYPNTGELFF
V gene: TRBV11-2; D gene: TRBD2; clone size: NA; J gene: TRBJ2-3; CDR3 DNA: TGTGCCAGCAGCTTAGATAGGGCTGGGACGAGCGGGAGAACAGATACGCAGTATTTT; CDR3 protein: CASSLDRAGTSGRTDTQYF
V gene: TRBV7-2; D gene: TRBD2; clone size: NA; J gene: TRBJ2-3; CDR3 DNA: TGTGCCAGCAGCCATACTAGCGGGAGTGGCACAGATACGCAGTATTTT; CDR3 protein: CASSHTSGSGTDTQYF
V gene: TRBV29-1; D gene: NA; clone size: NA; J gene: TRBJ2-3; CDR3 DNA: TGCAGCGTTGACTCCCGCTCCAACACAGATACGCAGTATTTT; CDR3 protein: CSVDSRSNTDTQYF
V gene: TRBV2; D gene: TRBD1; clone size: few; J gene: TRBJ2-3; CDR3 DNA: TGTGCCAGCAGTCGACAGGGAATCACAGATACGCAGTATTTT; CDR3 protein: CASSRQGITDTQYF
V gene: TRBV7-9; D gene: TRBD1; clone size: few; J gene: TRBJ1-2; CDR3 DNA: TGTGCCAGCAGCTTGTCCGGACAGGGGTCCTATGGCTACACCTTC; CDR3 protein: CASSLSGQGSYGYTF
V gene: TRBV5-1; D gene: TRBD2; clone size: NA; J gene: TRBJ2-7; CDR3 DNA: TGCGCCAGCAGCTCCGGCGGGGGGCCTAGCTCCTACAATGAGCAGTACTTC; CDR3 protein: CASSSGGGPSSYNEQYF
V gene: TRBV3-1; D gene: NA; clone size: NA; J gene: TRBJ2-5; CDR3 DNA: TGTGCCAGCAGCCAAGGCCTGGGGGGAGGAAGAGAAAAGGAGACCCAGTACTTC; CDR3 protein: CASSQGLGGGREKETQYF
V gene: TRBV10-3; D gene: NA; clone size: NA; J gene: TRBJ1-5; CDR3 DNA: TGTGCCATCAGTGATGGGGAGGGTCAGCCCCAGCATTTT; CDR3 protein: CAISDGEGQPQHF
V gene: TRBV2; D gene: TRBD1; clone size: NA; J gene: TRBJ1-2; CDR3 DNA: TGTGCCAGCAGTGGGGGCCTAGACAGGGAAGATGTCTATGGCTACACCTTC; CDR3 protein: CASSGGLDREDVYGYTF
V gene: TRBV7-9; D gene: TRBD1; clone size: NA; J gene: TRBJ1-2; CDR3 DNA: TGTGCCAGCAGCTTAGCACAGGGGCCACGTTCGTGGTACGGCTACACCTTC; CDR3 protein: CASSLAQGPRSWYGYTF
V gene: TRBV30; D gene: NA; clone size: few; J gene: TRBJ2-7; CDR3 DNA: TGTGCCTGGGGAGATAGCTACGAGCAGTACTTC; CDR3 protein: CAWGDSYEQYF
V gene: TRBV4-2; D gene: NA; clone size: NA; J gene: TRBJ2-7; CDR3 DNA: TGTGCCAGCAGCCAAGAAGGCGGAGGGGTCTACGAGCAGTACTTC; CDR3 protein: CASSQEGGGVYEQYF
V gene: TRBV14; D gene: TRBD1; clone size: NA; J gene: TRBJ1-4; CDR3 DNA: TGTGCCAGCAGCCAAGATCCCACAACAGGGGGCTTAAGAAGATATGAAAAACTGTTTTTT; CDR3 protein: CASSQDPTTGGLRRYEKLFF